This T cell receptor (beta chain) was found in a study of T cells in women clearing cervical HPV infection. V shed 3 bases and J 5 bases; nucleotides not matched to a gene: 7. CDR3 length: 14 amino acids. Germline CDR1 SGHRS, CDR2 YFSETQ. Comment on this clone: The read terminates 3 residues ahead of where the CDR3 ends, so the germline J gene completes it.

All donors had a single incident cervical HPV16 infection, not prevalent. The table came from immunoSEQ multiplex PCR; TCRdb's copy has only in-frame clones and leaves some out. The sample totals approximately 30,000 clones. The TCR originated in a woman aged 18 to 75 with a cervical HPV16 infection that either progressed to CIN3+ or cleared (not recorded which). The V gene is TRBV5-1, the J gene TRBJ1-1, with 7 positions matching TRBD1. The sequenced material came from blood buffy coat. Incomplete CDR3 DNA: TGCGCCAGCAGCTCGTCGACAGGGAGTACTGAA. As protein: CASSSSTGSTE. In full, the CDR3 is CASSSSTGSTEAFF.